This T cell receptor (beta chain) originates from a study of cytomegalovirus exposure and HLA in healthy donors. Regarding the study as a whole: Some highly shared sequence variants likely arose as a pipeline artifact. Association of roughly 17,000 TCR beta sequences with HLA alleles was found at 0.05 false discovery rate in a later analysis.

As regards this clone: The antigen is unknown.

V trimming: 5 bases; J trimming: 2 bases; junction bases outside the gene matches: 12. Germline loops: CDR1 SGHTA, CDR2 FQGNSA. This CDR3 comprises 17 residues. Both 60 Vbeta primers and 13 Jbeta primers went into the PCR. Sequenced by immunoSEQ multiplex PCR; TCRdb stores in-frame clones only, minus some. The data contain some 180,000 clones, roughly 85% of them singletons. The TCR sequence derives from a woman in her 30s in good health and CMV-seropositive. This sequence joins TRBV7-2 and TRBJ1-5; 7 bases agree with TRBD1. Sequencing was carried out using PBMCs. The CDR3 loop reads CASSTGQALWGNQPQHF. The CDR3 region has the DNA TGTGCCAGCAGCACCGGACAGGCCCTTTGGGGCAATCAGCCCCAGCATTTT.